These T cell receptor beta chains were read from a single sample in a study of CD8+CD57+ T cells in acquired aplastic anemia. TCRdb re-analysed the reads in MiXCR, keeping a single row per CDR3 protein. The sample lists about 180,000 distinct CDR3 sequences; less than 50% were seen once. Sequencing was carried out using sorted CD4+, CD8+, or CD8+CD57+ T cells (not recorded which) from PBMCs. These receptor sequences come from a human donor with aplastic anemia. Both conserved end residues are trimmed from each CDR3. Fields, in order: J gene, CDR3 length, V gene, CDR3 protein.

J gene: TRBJ2-3; CDR3 length: 13; V gene: TRBV7-6; CDR3 protein: ASSFPGTSADTQY
J gene: TRBJ1-5; CDR3 length: 15; V gene: TRBV6-5; CDR3 protein: ASSYLTRDLSNQPQH
J gene: TRBJ2-7; CDR3 length: 17; V gene: TRBV7-6; CDR3 protein: ASSWTSGIAPPCSYEQY
J gene: TRBJ2-7; CDR3 length: 14; V gene: TRBV20-1; CDR3 protein: SARDRTSGGAYEQY
J gene: TRBJ2-3; CDR3 length: 12; V gene: TRBV5-4; CDR3 protein: ASSSEQGSDTQY
J gene: TRBJ2-3; CDR3 length: 10; V gene: TRBV10-3; CDR3 protein: AISSLGDTQY
J gene: TRBJ2-7; CDR3 length: 11; V gene: TRBV10-3; CDR3 protein: AIGRGTSYEQY
J gene: TRBJ2-7; CDR3 length: 13; V gene: TRBV3-1; CDR3 protein: ASSSIGGRTYEQY
J gene: TRBJ1-1; CDR3 length: 11; V gene: TRBV2; CDR3 protein: ASRFDRIDEAF
J gene: TRBJ2-3; CDR3 length: 14; V gene: TRBV5-1; CDR3 protein: ASSRTFGGATDTQY
J gene: TRBJ2-5; CDR3 length: 16; V gene: TRBV14; CDR3 protein: ASSHLEGGSGFGETQY
J gene: TRBJ1-2; CDR3 length: 13; V gene: TRBV5-4; CDR3 protein: ASSFPPGQGYGYT
J gene: TRBJ1-6; CDR3 length: 11; V gene: TRBV19; CDR3 protein: ASSMTGNSPLH
J gene: TRBJ1-4; CDR3 length: 11; V gene: TRBV2; CDR3 protein: ASSEWGEEKLF
J gene: TRBJ2-7; CDR3 length: 15; V gene: TRBV3-1; CDR3 protein: ASSQDVGLAGTYEQC
J gene: TRBJ1-5; CDR3 length: 12; V gene: TRBV5-5; CDR3 protein: ASSWGQSNQPQH
J gene: TRBJ1-3; CDR3 length: 11; V gene: TRBV2; CDR3 protein: ASKGISGNTIY
J gene: TRBJ2-5; CDR3 length: 15; V gene: TRBV2; CDR3 protein: ASSELTTGGGRETQY
J gene: TRBJ1-1; CDR3 length: 11; V gene: TRBV15; CDR3 protein: ATSRDLRELSF
J gene: TRBJ1-1; CDR3 length: 11; V gene: TRBV7-3; CDR3 protein: ASGVRMNTEAF
J gene: TRBJ2-6; CDR3 length: 11; V gene: TRBV29-1; CDR3 protein: SVHSSGANVLT
J gene: TRBJ2-1; CDR3 length: 16; V gene: TRBV9; CDR3 protein: ASSVGAGGGRFRNEQF
J gene: TRBJ1-5; CDR3 length: 14; V gene: TRBV2; CDR3 protein: ASSVDYSQGGQPQH
J gene: TRBJ1-1; CDR3 length: 12; V gene: TRBV19; CDR3 protein: ASSIALGQTEAL
J gene: TRBJ2-7; CDR3 length: 14; V gene: TRBV15; CDR3 protein: ATSSPSRVTSYEQY
J gene: TRBJ2-1; CDR3 length: 9; V gene: TRBV20-1; CDR3 protein: SAGTRDEQF
J gene: TRBJ1-2; CDR3 length: 11; V gene: TRBV19; CDR3 protein: ASSFSGTNGYT
J gene: TRBJ2-3; CDR3 length: 12; V gene: TRBV29-1; CDR3 protein: SVGTSGGGDTQY
J gene: TRBJ2-1; CDR3 length: 12; V gene: TRBV5-1; CDR3 protein: ASSPGQSYNEQF
J gene: TRBJ2-3; CDR3 length: 12; V gene: TRBV7-3; CDR3 protein: ASSLWGGGDTQY
J gene: TRBJ2-3; CDR3 length: 14; V gene: TRBV28; CDR3 protein: ASSLGTSGNTDTQY
J gene: TRBJ2-1; CDR3 length: 10; V gene: TRBV6-1; CDR3 protein: ASMEGRYEQF
J gene: TRBJ2-7; CDR3 length: 10; V gene: TRBV29-1; CDR3 protein: SAGTGTYEQY
J gene: TRBJ2-7; CDR3 length: 10; V gene: TRBV10-3; CDR3 protein: AAGDTAYEQY
J gene: TRBJ2-7; CDR3 length: 11; V gene: TRBV20-1; CDR3 protein: SAPLDNSYEQY
J gene: TRBJ1-6; CDR3 length: 10; V gene: TRBV2; CDR3 protein: ASSEARGPLH
J gene: TRBJ2-2; CDR3 length: 11; V gene: TRBV4-1; CDR3 protein: ASSHAGAGELF
J gene: TRBJ2-5; CDR3 length: 13; V gene: TRBV20-1; CDR3 protein: SARDQAGGRKTQY
J gene: TRBJ2-7; CDR3 length: 11; V gene: TRBV6-1; CDR3 protein: ASRSTGRYEQY
J gene: TRBJ2-7; CDR3 length: 12; V gene: TRBV20-1; CDR3 protein: SARDTSRFREQY
J gene: TRBJ2-5; CDR3 length: 15; V gene: TRBV7-8; CDR3 protein: ASSYKPGQGDWETQY
J gene: TRBJ2-5; CDR3 length: 12; V gene: TRBV20-1; CDR3 protein: SARVGLAQETQY
J gene: TRBJ2-5; CDR3 length: 12; V gene: TRBV20-1; CDR3 protein: SAKSQGRGVTQY
J gene: TRBJ1-2; CDR3 length: 11; V gene: TRBV7-2; CDR3 protein: ASSLQGVYGYT
J gene: TRBJ1-1; CDR3 length: 12; V gene: TRBV3-1; CDR3 protein: ASSLIEGNTEAF
J gene: TRBJ2-4; CDR3 length: 12; V gene: TRBV7-9; CDR3 protein: ASRGQAPENIQY
J gene: TRBJ1-2; CDR3 length: 11; V gene: TRBV2; CDR3 protein: ASSPTGAWGYT
J gene: TRBJ2-4; CDR3 length: 13; V gene: TRBV5-1; CDR3 protein: ASSGGTGGKNIQY
J gene: TRBJ2-5; CDR3 length: 13; V gene: TRBV10-3; CDR3 protein: AISETDRGYETQY
J gene: TRBJ2-7; CDR3 length: 10; V gene: TRBV14; CDR3 protein: ASSQEVGEQY
J gene: TRBJ1-1; CDR3 length: 13; V gene: TRBV5-1; CDR3 protein: ASSLVGPVYTEAF
J gene: TRBJ2-1; CDR3 length: 13; V gene: TRBV7-6; CDR3 protein: ASSSLAGGHHEQF
J gene: TRBJ2-3; CDR3 length: 14; V gene: TRBV24-1; CDR3 protein: ATSREGVTSTDTQY
J gene: TRBJ1-2; CDR3 length: 11; V gene: TRBV2; CDR3 protein: ASGNTGFWGYT
J gene: TRBJ1-2; CDR3 length: 10; V gene: TRBV14; CDR3 protein: ASSPFVGGYT
J gene: TRBJ1-1; CDR3 length: 12; V gene: TRBV7-2; CDR3 protein: ASRSQAWNTEAF
J gene: TRBJ1-2; CDR3 length: 12; V gene: TRBV6-1; CDR3 protein: ASSVGSSIYGYT
J gene: TRBJ1-2; CDR3 length: 14; V gene: TRBV2; CDR3 protein: ASSEVYGQGANGYT